This T cell receptor (beta chain) originates from a study of cytomegalovirus exposure and HLA in healthy donors. As for the study in general: Earlier work reported around 110 million unique TCR beta sequences from 150 million to 200 million T cells.

A note on this clone: Its antigen is not known. The junction and the germline gene differ at one end; a read error may be behind it.

Study-wide results and limits: Researchers catalogued approximately 170 TCR beta chains as cytomegalovirus-associated.

PCR amplification relied on 60 Vbeta primers (plus 13 Jbeta primers). Profiled with immunoSEQ multiplex PCR; TCRdb holds only in-frame clones, not every one. The repertoire holds 75,000 to 80,000 clones, with under 85% as singletons. Germline V gene sequence: CDR1 SGHRS, CDR2 YFSETQ. This CDR3 is built from 15 residues. This TCR came from a woman between 40 and 55 years old in good health and CMV-seropositive. This rearrangement joins TRBV5-1 to TRBJ2-5; 7 bases align to TRBD1. Source material: PBMCs. CDR3 coding DNA: TGCGCCGGCAGTTCTTCTGGGACAGTCAAAGAGACCCAGTACTTC. Its translation: CAGSSSGTVKETQYF.